Sequencing of this T cell receptor (beta chain) was carried out in a study of blood T cell repertoires in COVID-19 (dated by TCRdb to 2018 to 2021). The study in broad terms: Samples from collaborators originated in the United States, Italy and Spain and spanned both the acute and convalescent phases of COVID-19. The material from the prospective study consisted of cDNA or gDNA derived from T cells, B-cell-depleted T cells, or PBMCs. Subjects who had been exposed to COVID-19, were actively infected with it, or had recovered from it provided the deeply sampled blood TCRbeta repertoires that made up the dataset. The repertoires were made available in a free public database intended to serve as a resource for research on the immune response to SARS-CoV-2. Samples came from the ongoing ImmuneRACE study (first 160 participants) plus 1,254 subjects from 6 global collaborators. The sample metadata nearly always contained a de-identified subject ID, COVID-19 status, age in years and sex. Where available, HLA class I and class II types were taken from metadata supplied by the sample provider and were not determined by assay-based typing.

Each collaborating institution followed its own protocols to collect whole blood in K2EDTA tubes. For TCRbeta analysis, collaborators shipped samples as frozen whole blood, isolated PBMCs, or DNA extracted from either of those sample types. The CDR3, from cysteine to phenylalanine, totals 16 residues. Just CDR3 DNA is preserved here, 48 bases in frame from base 1. V lost 5 bases and J lost 4 bases; the stretch between them is 21 bases long. According to the germline V gene, CDR1 reads MDHEN and CDR2 reads SYDVKM. Study-level results and caveats: The quantity of clinical and demographic metadata differed by source and by participant and was supplied without curation.

The immunoSEQ Assay, a bias-controlled multiplex PCR, was used to amplify TCRbeta CDR3 regions from genomic DNA. Per the original workflow: Within the assay, amplification of reference gene primers was used to estimate how many nucleated cells each sample contained. To quantify the absolute abundance of each unique TCRbeta CDR3 rearrangement, sequence reads were collapsed and filtered. For each sample, productive Simpson clonality was calculated by taking the square root of Simpson's diversity index across productive rearrangements. In TCRdb, the immuneACCESS table is reduced to in-frame sequences with V and J assigned. These tables do not hold every clone; where another copy was compared, an unresolved V gene accounts for under half, and the others remain unexplained. That table supplies the V and J calls and clone size; D and trimming were determined from the DNA. The sample records 30,000 to 35,000 clones, roughly four fifths of which are singletons. About a sixth of the sample is held by the ten biggest clonotypes.

Points on this clone: The antigen it recognizes is unknown. Base-call qualities are not available, and no considerably larger clone is one nucleotide away.

The TCR sequence derives from a human donor in a cohort sampled during active COVID-19. The chain is encoded by TRBV28 joined to TRBJ2-7, with TRBD2 perhaps the D gene, on 5 matching bases. Sample: peripheral blood. The nucleotides read TGTGCCAGCAGTGTCGGTCTACGGGATTTCTCATACGAGCAGTACTTC. The encoded protein is CASSVGLRDFSYEQYF.